Here is one T cell receptor beta chain with its context. The antigen is undetermined. The V and J ends lost 12 bases and 0 bases respectively, with 10 bases between them. Germline V gene lookup returns CDR1 KGHDR and CDR2 SFDVKD. This CDR3 is built from 13 residues. This sample was taken from a study of T cells after yellow fever vaccination. Study-wide points: Peaking faster, on day 5 versus 15, the secondary response was nonetheless weaker.

MiXCR, run by TCRdb on the 5' RACE reads, gives a single entry per CDR3 protein. The table includes over 300,000 distinct CDR3 sequences, around 7% detected once. Source: PBMCs, taken more than 35 days after the first yellow fever vaccination. The TCR was taken from a man younger than 35 who received the YFV17D yellow fever vaccine. The V gene is TRBV24-1, the J gene TRBJ2-2; D gene ambiguous. The CDR3: CAASPANTGELFF. The CDR3 DNA is TGTGCCGCCTCACCCGCGAACACCGGGGAGCTGTTTTTT.